This T cell receptor beta chain emerged from a study of blood T cell repertoires in COVID-19. Study summary: COVID-19 samples from acute and convalescent phases originated in the United States, Italy and Spain. Sources were T cells, B-cell-depleted T cells, or PBMCs; the material itself was cDNA or gDNA.

CDR3 length: 14 amino acids. With V trimmed by 2 bases and J by 8 bases, 5 bases remained unmatched. Germline CDR1 is SNHLY and CDR2 is FYNNEI. Per the original data handling: Reference gene primer amplification in the assay estimated nucleated cell counts. Profiling relied on immunoSEQ multiplex PCR, and the TCRdb table lists in-frame clones only, not all of them. From that table come the V and J calls and clone size; the DNA was used to work out D and trimming. The table shows some 60,000 clones, with 75% to 85% occurring only once. This chain joins TRBV2 and TRBJ1-4; TRBD1 matches 7 bases. Sequencing input: peripheral blood. This clonotype was sampled from a man in his 60s with acute or convalescent COVID-19. Here the CDR3 DNA reads TGTGCCAGCAGTGAATGGACAGGAGAGGAAAAACTGTTTTTT. Amino acids: CASSEWTGEEKLFF.